One and the same sample provided the 13 T cell receptor beta chains below, sequenced in a study of CD8 T cells in ankylosing spondylitis (dated by TCRdb to about 2017). The library relied on 5' RACE. Instrument used: Illumina HiSeq 2500. The public sequencing data were trimmed at Q25 with fastp and processed into clonotypes with MiXCR by TCRdb, which kept only in-frame beta chains. One record per CDR3 amino acid sequence lists the most common genes and DNA. This sample lists 250,000 or so distinct CDR3 sequences; about 18% were detected once. Around 33% of the sample is held by the ten biggest clonotypes. Sequencing was done on a sample of blood, either unsorted or a sorted T cell fraction (not recorded which). The receptor source for this set is a male donor with ankylosing spondylitis or in good health (not recorded which).

This clonotype has only a few counts. The V and J genes are TRBV12-3 or TRBV12-4 and TRBJ2-2, with D unclear. The CDR3 has 15 amino acids. Trimming shortened V by 3 bases and J by 7 bases, and 15 bases separated the two germline ends. CDR3 sequence: CASSFSNPWSGELFF. CDR3 sequence (DNA): TGTGCCAGCAGTTTTTCGAACCCCTGGAGCGGGGAGCTGTTTTTT.

This clonotype was observed at least ten times. The chain joins TRBV12-3 or TRBV12-4 to TRBJ2-7; D might be TRBD1 (6 bases). With 4 bases removed from V and 0 bases from J, the gap between germline ends came to 16 bases. The CDR3 is made up of 16 amino acids. In DNA, the CDR3 is TGTGCCAGCAGTTACTACATCGGACAGTACTCCTACGAGCAGTACTTC. Translated: CASSYYIGQYSYEQYF.

This clonotype was seen only once. This chain uses TRBV7-3 with TRBJ2-3, with D tentatively TRBD2 (6 bases). Trimming pared 0 bases from V and 2 bases from J, leaving 9 bases between. The CDR3 loop spans 15 amino acids. Germline V gene lookup returns CDR1 SGHTA and CDR2 FQGTGA. DNA for the CDR3: TGTGCCAGCAGCTTAACTAGCGGAGACACAGATACGCAGTATTTT. Its translation is CASSLTSGDTDTQYF.

V is TRBV15 and J is TRBJ1-2; D possibly corresponds to TRBD1 (5 bases). Per the germline V gene, CDR1 is LNHNV and CDR2 is YYDKDF (reference sequence). The CDR3 has 12 amino acids. V was pared by 5 bases and J by 5 bases, with 9 bases between. As DNA, the CDR3 is TGTGCCACCAGCGCTACAGGATATGGCTACACCTTC. Protein product: CATSATGYGYTF.

The gene calls are TRBV14 and TRBJ2-1; D is perhaps TRBD1 (6 bases). This CDR3 comprises 16 residues. Germline assignment: CDR1 SGHDN and CDR2 FVKESK. Trimming cost V 0 bases and J 8 bases, with 17 bases left between them. CDR3 bases: TGTGCCAGCAGCCAAGATCCTTACAGGGTTTTGGATGAGCAGTTCTTC. Amino acids: CASSQDPYRVLDEQFF.

This rearrangement joins TRBV6-4 to TRBJ2-1; TRBD1 agrees at 9 bases. The CDR3 covers 15 residues. V dropped 0 bases and J dropped 8; count of bases not matched to a gene: 5. Germline CDR1 is MRHNA and CDR2 is SNTAGT. Here the CDR3 DNA reads TGTGCCAGCAGTGACTCATGGACAGGGGTAGATGAGCAGTTCTTC. It encodes CASSDSWTGVDEQFF.

This chain links TRBV15 with TRBJ1-1; 7 bases agree with TRBD1. The CDR3 has 15 amino acids. Germline assignment: CDR1 LNHNV and CDR2 YYDKDF (reference sequence). The trim removed 4 bases at V and 3 bases at J, leaving 8 bases unmatched. CDR3 residues: CATSTEQGRDTEAFF. CDR3 DNA: TGTGCCACCAGCACTGAACAGGGGCGGGACACTGAAGCTTTCTTT.

The gene calls are TRBV29-1 and TRBJ2-7; D uncertain. CDR3 length: 14 residues. Trimming took 5 bases from V and 3 from J, leaving 17 bases between them. CDR1 SQVTM and CDR2 ANQGSEA come from the germline V gene. CDR3: CSVSNLQIGYEQYF. In DNA, the CDR3 is TGCAGCGTTTCCAACCTGCAGATAGGCTACGAGCAGTACTTC.

There are a few counts of this clonotype. V and J are TRBV29-1 and TRBJ2-7, with 8 bases fitting TRBD2. CDR3 length: 12 amino acids. The V gene end was trimmed by 6 bases and the J gene end by 6 bases; junction bases not matched to a gene: 7. Germline V gives CDR1 SQVTM, CDR2 ANQGSEA. This chain's CDR3 is CSVLAASGEQYF. In DNA form, the CDR3 reads TGCAGCGTACTAGCGGCTTCAGGCGAGCAGTACTTC.

This rearrangement joins TRBV27 to TRBJ2-3; 11 bases map to TRBD2. After removal of 8 bases from V and 2 bases from J, the junction contained 6 bases not matched to a gene. CDR1 MNHEY and CDR2 SMNVEV come from the germline V gene (reference sequence). The CDR3 runs 15 residues. The CDR3 region has the DNA TGTGCCAGCCGGGGGACTAGCGGACTCACAGATACGCAGTATTTT. This gives the protein CASRGTSGLTDTQYF.

This clonotype showed up just a few times. The chain uses TRBV20-1 and TRBJ2-3, with 13 bases lining up with TRBD2. There are 16 residues in the CDR3. Per germline, CDR1 DFQATT and CDR2 SNEGSKA (reference sequence). Losses at the gene ends were 2 bases for V and 5 bases for J; bases not matched to a gene: 7. The CDR3 reads CSARKGTSGTRDTQYF. Written as DNA, the CDR3 is TGCAGTGCTAGAAAGGGGACTAGCGGGACGAGAGATACGCAGTATTTT.

This clonotype was counted ten times or more. The CDR3 loop is CASSHGATYEQYF. The CDR3 DNA sequence: TGTGCCAGCAGCCACGGGGCCACCTACGAGCAGTACTTC. The chain employs TRBV4-2 and TRBJ2-7; the D call may be TRBD1 or TRBD2 (5 bases each). CDR1 LGHNA and CDR2 YNFKEQ come from the germline V gene. With 3 bases removed from V and 2 bases from J, the gap between germline ends came to 8 bases. The CDR3 spans 13 residues.

The table lists this clonotype with many counts. This CDR3 fails to terminate in the conserved phenylalanine or tryptophan, so it likely reflects a read error. It is unclear where the CDR3 begins or ends on the DNA, so no DNA is shown, and the CDR3 is as TCRdb lists it. The J gene is TRBJ2-1, the V gene TRBV29-1; the table's D call of TRBD2 was not tested on the DNA. Inclusive of both ends, the CDR3 amounts to 15 amino acids. Germline values: CDR1 SQVTM, CDR2 ANQGSEA. Here the CDR3 reads CSDGLAGPNDGSGDL.